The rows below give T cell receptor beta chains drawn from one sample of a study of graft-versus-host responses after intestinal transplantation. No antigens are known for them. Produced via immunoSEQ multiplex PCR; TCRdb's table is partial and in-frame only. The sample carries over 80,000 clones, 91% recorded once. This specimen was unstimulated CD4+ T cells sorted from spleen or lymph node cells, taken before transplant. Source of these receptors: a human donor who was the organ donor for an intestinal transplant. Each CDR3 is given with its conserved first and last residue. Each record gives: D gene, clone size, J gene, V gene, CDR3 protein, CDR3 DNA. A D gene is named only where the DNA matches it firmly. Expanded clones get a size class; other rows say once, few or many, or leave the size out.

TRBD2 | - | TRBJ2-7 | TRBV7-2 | CASSLAGGEAYEQYF | TGTGCCAGCAGCTTAGCGGGGGGGGAAGCCTACGAGCAGTACTTC
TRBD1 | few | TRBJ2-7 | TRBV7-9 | CASSKDRGYEQYF | TGTGCCAGCAGCAAGGACAGGGGGTACGAGCAGTACTTC
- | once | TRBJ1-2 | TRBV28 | CASSSTPEGRVGYTF | TGTGCCAGCAGTTCGACCCCCGAGGGAAGGGTTGGCTACACCTTC
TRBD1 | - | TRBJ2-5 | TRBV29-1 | CSVGTGRETQYF | TGCAGCGTGGGGACAGGGAGGGAGACCCAGTACTTC
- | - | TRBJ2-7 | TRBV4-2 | CASSQFRGRNEQYF | TGTGCCAGCAGCCAATTCAGGGGGAGGAACGAGCAGTACTTC
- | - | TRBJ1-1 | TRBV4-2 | CASSQALPGGLGAKNTEAFF | TGTGCCAGCAGCCAAGCTCTTCCCGGGGGTCTGGGTGCCAAGAACACTGAAGCTTTCTTT
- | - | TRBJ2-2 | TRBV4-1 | CASSPFRQTLYTGELFF | TGCGCCAGCAGCCCCTTTCGACAGACTCTTTACACCGGGGAGCTGTTTTTT
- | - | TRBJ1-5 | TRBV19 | CASSDLGGDSQPQHF | TGTGCCAGTAGTGATCTTGGGGGCGATAGTCAGCCCCAGCATTTT
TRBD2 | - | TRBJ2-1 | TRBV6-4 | CASSPASGGYNEQFF | TGTGCCAGCAGCCCAGCGAGCGGGGGCTACAATGAGCAGTTCTTC
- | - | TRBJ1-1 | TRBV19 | CASAGVLNTEAFF | TGTGCCAGTGCGGGGGTGCTGAACACTGAAGCTTTCTTT
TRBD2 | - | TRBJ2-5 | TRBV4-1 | CASSQDGRGGETQYF | TGCGCCAGCAGCCAAGATGGACGGGGGGGAGAGACCCAGTACTTC
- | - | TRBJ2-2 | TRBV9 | CASSVDYTGELFF | TGTGCCAGCAGCGTAGACTACACCGGGGAGCTGTTTTTT
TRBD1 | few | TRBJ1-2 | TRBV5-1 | CASSPRTGGKPNYGYTF | TGCGCCAGCAGCCCACGGACAGGGGGCAAACCTAACTATGGCTACACCTTC
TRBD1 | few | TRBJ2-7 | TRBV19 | CASSTDRGYEQYF | TGTGCCAGTAGTACGGACAGGGGCTACGAGCAGTACTTC
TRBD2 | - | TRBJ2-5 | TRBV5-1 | CASSLSGGFGETQYF | TGCGCCAGCAGCTTAAGCGGGGGGTTTGGAGAGACCCAGTACTTC
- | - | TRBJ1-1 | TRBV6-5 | CASSYSRRGTEAFF | TGTGCCAGCAGTTACTCGCGCAGGGGCACTGAAGCTTTCTTT
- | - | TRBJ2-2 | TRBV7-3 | CASTHARGGELFF | TGTGCCAGCACTCATGCTAGGGGCGGGGAGCTGTTTTTT